The source of this T cell receptor (beta chain) is a study of cytomegalovirus exposure and HLA in healthy donors. Overall study results and limits: There were a few CMV-associated chains whose specificity for CMV antigens was confirmed in vitro. Later, an analysis found that TCR clusters from the first cohort tended to co-occur in the roughly 120 validation repertoires. Investigators reported 150 to 200 TCR beta chains as tied to cytomegalovirus.

CDR3 length equals 14 residues. The V and J ends lost 7 bases and 7 bases, in that order; junction bases with no gene match: 8. From germline, CDR1 is SGHRS and CDR2 YFSETQ. The donors formed part of the roughly 110-subject validation cohort, distinct from the roughly 620-subject first cohort. Of note for this clone: Its target is unknown.

Here immunoSEQ multiplex PCR was the method, and the copy in TCRdb shows in-frame clones only, minus some. Here the sample spans around 140,000 clones, about 91% being singletons. The receptor was derived from a man aged 18-30 years in good health and CMV-seropositive. Sample: PBMCs. The chain has TRBV5-1 and TRBJ1-6, with 7 nucleotides matching TRBD1. The CDR3 here is CASAQTGINSPLHF. DNA for the CDR3: TGCGCCAGCGCCCAGACAGGGATCAATTCACCCCTCCACTTT.